This T cell receptor beta chain derives from a study of T cells in Graves' hyperthyroidism and ophthalmopathy. Study observations and caveats: Ophthalmopathy was distinguished from stable hyperthyroidism by 13 V-J signatures. Ophthalmopathy got predicted by the model a median roughly 6.4 months before its onset.

There are 11 residues in the CDR3. From germline, CDR1 is SNHLY and CDR2 FYNNEI. V lost 7 bases and J 6 bases, leaving 6 bases between the germline ends. The TCR beta CDR3 regions underwent amplification using RNA transcripts as the source. HTBI primers drove first-round RT-PCR of the TCR CDR3. TCRdb redid the calling of the multiplex PCR reads with MiXCR, one entry per CDR3 protein. Altogether about 840,000 distinct CDR3 sequences are present, roughly 37% being singletons, with the ten largest covering over 8%. Clinical symptoms, serum thyroxine, TRAb, thyroid ultrasound and orbital computed tomography informed diagnoses. This clonotype was counted at least ten times. Its matching antigen is unknown.

Sequences were obtained from blood. The V gene is TRBV2, the J gene TRBJ2-2; a weak D match, TRBD1 (5 bases). This sequence was found in a man aged 18 to 29 with Graves' hyperthyroidism. CDR3 DNA: TGTGCCAGCACAGGGTCCGGGGAGCTGTTTTTT. It yields the protein CASTGSGELFF. The full variable domain, completed using reference TRBV2 and TRBJ2-2, is EPEVTQTPSHQVTQMGQEVILRCVPISNHLYFYWYRQILGQKVEFLVSFYNNEISEKSEIFDDQFSVERPDGSNFTLKIRSTKLEDSAMYFCASTGSGELFFGEGSRLTVL.